Below, 26 T cell receptor beta chains from the same sample are listed, as sequenced in a study of post-analysis software for immune sequencing data. Overall study findings and caveats: Higher frequency in patients than in controls was seen for roughly five TRBV segments, with TRBV5-6, TRBV5-1 and TRBV20-1 among them.

These receptors have no identified antigens. cDNA libraries of TCR beta carried unique molecular identifiers. Using its own MiXCR run on the PCR reads, TCRdb lists one record per CDR3 protein. The data contain fewer than 900,000 distinct CDR3 sequences, 40% to 55% of them singletons. Sequencing was done on a sample of blood. These receptors all come from a girl aged 10-17 years with multiple sclerosis.

The chain joins TRBV12-3 or TRBV12-4 to TRBJ2-5; 9 nucleotides agree with TRBD2. The junction had 4 bases not matched to a gene; V was cut back by 4 bases and J by 4 bases. The CDR3 loop spans 14 amino acids. The CDR3 sequence: CASSYQLAGETQYF. The CDR3 coding sequence is TGTGCCAGCAGTTACCAACTAGCGGGAGAGACCCAGTACTTC.

The chain joins TRBV9 to TRBJ2-7, with D possibly matching TRBD1 (6 bases). The CDR3 contains 14 residues. V gave up 3 bases and J gave up 0 bases, with 10 bases separating them. CDR1 SGDLS and CDR2 YYNGEE come from the germline V gene. The CDR3 loop is CASSGDNDSYEQYF. The DNA of the CDR3 is TGTGCCAGCAGCGGGGACAATGACTCCTACGAGCAGTACTTC.

The chain joins TRBV29-1 to TRBJ2-5; 11 bases fit TRBD1. CDR1 and CDR2 from the germline V gene are SQVTM and ANQGSEA. Trimming removed 6 bases from V and 4 bases from J; junction bases left unmatched: 7. This CDR3 contains 14 residues. The CDR3 is CSVDGQGAAETQYF. The CDR3 DNA is TGCAGCGTAGACGGACAGGGGGCAGCAGAGACCCAGTACTTC.

This clonotype was found once. The chain joins TRBV5-8 to TRBJ2-1; the match to TRBD2 covers 10 bases. The J call may be incorrect, as the DNA end agrees better with TRBJ2-7. Looked up from germline, CDR1 is SGHTS and CDR2 is YDEGEE. There are 15 residues in the CDR3. The CDR3 region is CASSWGLARYNEQYF. In DNA form, the CDR3 reads TGTGCCAGCAGCTGGGGACTAGCGCGCTACAATGAGCAGTACTTC.

On this clonotype: A much larger clone differs by one base, so this may be a read error. The chain carries TRBV9 and TRBJ1-1; tentatively, D is TRBD1 (5 bases). The CDR3 is 13 amino acids. Trimming cost V 3 bases and J 4 bases, with 10 bases left between them. Germline V gene sequence: CDR1 SGDLS, CDR2 YYNGEE. The CDR3 DNA sequence: TGTGCCAGCAGCGCCCGGGACTGCACTGAAGCTTTCTTT. Translating it yields CASSARDCTEAFF. Complete variable domain (other parts from reference TRBV9 and TRBJ1-1): DSGVTQTPKHLITATGQRVTLRCSPRSGDLSVYWYQQSLDQGLQFLIQYYNGEERAKGNILERFSAQQFPDLHSELNLSSLELGDSALYFCASSARDCTEAFFGQGTRLTVV.

The rearrangement joins TRBV12-3 or TRBV12-4 to TRBJ1-1; D ambiguous. V was shortened by 7 bases and J by 7 bases, with 13 bases between the two germline ends. CDR3 length: 12 residues. In DNA form, the CDR3 reads TGTGCCAGCATCGGGGAGGGAAGTGAAGCTTTCTTT. Protein: CASIGEGSEAFF.

This chain uses TRBV29-1 with TRBJ1-1; TRBD1 matches 9 bases. The CDR3 extends over 13 amino acids. V dropped 5 bases and J dropped 2; count of bases not matched to a gene: 3. The germline CDR1 and CDR2 sequences are SQVTM and ANQGSEA. The CDR3, as DNA: TGCAGCGTTCCACAGGGGGCTAACACTGAAGCTTTCTTT. Translation: CSVPQGANTEAFF.

The chain recombines TRBV29-1 with TRBJ2-7; D is unclear. Looked up from germline, CDR1 is SQVTM and CDR2 is ANQGSEA. CDR3 length: 12 residues. Trimming removed 4 bases from V and 0 bases from J, with 7 bases in between. The CDR3 DNA is TGCAGCGTTGGCTCGACCTCCTACGAGCAGTACTTC. Translation: CSVGSTSYEQYF.

This clonotype has a handful of counts. V usage is TRBV24-1 and J usage is TRBJ2-3; 8 nucleotides agree with TRBD1. The length of the CDR3 is 14 residues. With 10 bases clipped from V and 6 bases from J, the junction kept 11 bases outside the gene matches. CDR1 and CDR2 (germline): KGHDR, SFDVKD. CDR3 protein: CATRDRGRRDTQYF. CDR3 in DNA: TGTGCCACTAGAGACAGGGGACGTCGTGATACGCAGTATTTT.

The rearrangement uses TRBV30 and TRBJ1-4; D possibly corresponds to TRBD1 (6 bases). The CDR3 consists of 17 residues. Germline CDR1 reads GTSNPN; CDR2 reads SVGIG (reference sequence). Deletions cut 0 bases from V and 4 bases from J, with 18 bases between. The DNA of the CDR3 is TGTGCCTGGAGTGTAATGGGGGCGCAGCGGAATAATGAAAAACTGTTTTTT. Amino acids: CAWSVMGAQRNNEKLFF.

The rearrangement uses TRBV12-3 or TRBV12-4 and TRBJ1-5, with D possibly being TRBD1 (6 bases). There are 11 residues in the CDR3. With 6 bases removed from V and 12 bases from J, the gap between germline ends came to 12 bases. The CDR3 sequence is CASSPGADQHF. Written as DNA, the CDR3 is TGTGCCAGCAGCCCGGGGGCCGACCAGCATTTT.

This clonotype was seen a few times. The genes are TRBV7-3 and TRBJ2-1; D possibly corresponds to TRBD2 (6 bases). The CDR3 extends over 14 amino acids. Germline CDR1 is SGHTA and CDR2 is FQGTGA. The V and J ends lost 1 base and 9 bases respectively, with 13 bases between them. Here the CDR3 DNA reads TGTGCCAGCAGCTTAAATAATGGGCGGGGTGAGCAGTTCTTC. This sequence encodes CASSLNNGRGEQFF. The entire variable domain, with the rest obtained from reference TRBV7-3 and TRBJ2-1, is as follows: GAGVSQTPSNKVTEKGKYVELRCDPISGHTALYWYRQSLGQGPEFLIYFQGTGAADDSGLPNDRFFAVRPEGSVSTLKIQRTERGDSAVYLCASSLNNGRGEQFFGPGTRLTVL.

A few counts support this clonotype. The chain is built from TRBV4-1 and TRBJ1-2; 8 bases match TRBD1. Germline values: CDR1 MGHRA, CDR2 YSYEKL. V lost 0 bases to trimming and J lost 8 bases; unmatched junction nucleotides: 8. This CDR3 contains 15 residues. CDR3 protein: CASSQDQQGARGYTF. In nucleotides, the CDR3 is TGCGCCAGCAGCCAAGACCAGCAGGGGGCGAGGGGCTACACCTTC.

The table lists this clonotype with a count of one. This chain joins TRBV7-3 and TRBJ2-2; D might be TRBD1 (5 bases). From germline, CDR1 is SGHTA and CDR2 FQGTGA. Trimming removed 5 bases at V and 4 bases at J, with 17 bases between. This CDR3 spans 16 amino acids. In DNA form, the CDR3 reads TGTGCCAGCAGCCTATTCCACCCAGGGTCCACCGGGGAGCTGTTTTTT. Protein product: CASSLFHPGSTGELFF. Filled out from reference TRBV7-3 and TRBJ2-2, the complete variable domain reads GAGVSQTPSNKVTEKGKYVELRCDPISGHTALYWYRQSLGQGPEFLIYFQGTGAADDSGLPNDRFFAVRPEGSVSTLKIQRTERGDSAVYLCASSLFHPGSTGELFFGEGSRLTVL.

This clonotype occurred a few times. The junction departs from germline at one end; a sequencing error may be responsible. This chain uses TRBV27 with TRBJ2-1; tentative D call: TRBD1 (6 bases). The CDR3 extends over 13 amino acids. The germline V gene encodes CDR1 MNHEY and CDR2 SMNVEV (reference sequence). The CDR3 here is CASRDTADNEQFF. The CDR3, as DNA: TGTGCGAGCAGGGACACGGCGGACAATGAGCAGTTCTTC.

The chain is built from TRBV7-9 and TRBJ2-1, with D unresolved. The CDR3 consists of 12 residues. V shed 5 bases and J shed 5 bases, with 7 bases lying between them. Germline assignment: CDR1 SEHNR and CDR2 FQNEAQ (reference sequence). The CDR3 DNA is TGTGCCAGCAGCACACGGGACAATGAGCAGTTCTTC. This translates into CASSTRDNEQFF.

This clonotype was observed once. The chain joins TRBV9 to TRBJ1-1, with TRBD1 matching over 8 bases. CDR3 length equals 16 residues. Germline V gene lookup returns CDR1 SGDLS and CDR2 YYNGEE. V lost 6 bases, J lost 0 bases, and 10 bases stayed unmatched. As DNA, the CDR3 is TGTGCCAGCACCCCAGGGGGCGGAGTGGTGAACACTGAAGCTTTCTTT. Translating it yields CASTPGGGVVNTEAFF. Variable domain in full (rest from reference TRBV9 and TRBJ1-1): DSGVTQTPKHLITATGQRVTLRCSPRSGDLSVYWYQQSLDQGLQFLIQYYNGEERAKGNILERFSAQQFPDLHSELNLSSLELGDSALYFCASTPGGGVVNTEAFFGQGTRLTVV.

The chain employs TRBV9 and TRBJ2-3; D is perhaps TRBD1 (5 bases). In germline, CDR1 is SGDLS, CDR2 YYNGEE. Between the trimmed V and J ends, which lost 7 bases and 3 bases, there was a span of 24 bases. This CDR3 region has 17 residues. CDR3 amino acids: CASGPLRQPPGTDTQYF. For the CDR3, the DNA is TGTGCCAGCGGCCCCCTGAGACAGCCCCCTGGGACAGATACGCAGTATTTT.

V is TRBV6-5 and J is TRBJ1-2; perhaps TRBD1 as D (5 bases). The CDR3 runs 14 residues. The V end lost 7 bases, the J end lost 0 bases, and 12 bases lay between the germline ends. Germline V gene sequence: CDR1 MNHEY, CDR2 SVGAGI. For the CDR3, the DNA is TGTGCCAGCACCTCGGGACTATCTAACTATGGCTACACCTTC. This encodes CASTSGLSNYGYTF.

The rearrangement uses TRBV9 and TRBJ1-1; 12 nucleotides agree with TRBD1. Germline CDR1 SGDLS, CDR2 YYNGEE. Unmatched junction bases numbered 10, after V lost 2 bases and J lost 11 bases. The CDR3 spans 15 residues. The CDR3: CASSVLPGQGASAFF. In DNA, the CDR3 is TGTGCCAGCAGCGTTTTACCGGGACAGGGGGCCTCGGCTTTCTTT.

CDR3 sequence reads: CASSLSPQGTEAFF. The CDR3 DNA follows: TGTGCCAGCAGTTTATCGCCACAAGGCACTGAAGCTTTCTTT. This chain joins TRBV27 and TRBJ1-1; no firm D call. Germline values: CDR1 MNHEY, CDR2 SMNVEV (reference sequence). The CDR3 runs to 14 residues. The V and J ends lost 0 bases and 4 bases respectively, with 9 bases between them.

Remarks on this clonotype: At one end, the junction sequence differs from germline, possibly due to a read error. The genes are TRBV7-7 and TRBJ2-6; the D gene is possibly TRBD1 (6 bases). The CDR3 consists of 18 residues. Germline V gene data show CDR1 as SSHAT and CDR2 as FNYEAQ (reference sequence). The CDR3 is CASSASTGIGSGANVLTF. The CDR3 coding sequence is TGTGCTAGCAGCGCTTCTACAGGGATTGGGTCTGGGGCCAACGTCCTGACTTTC.

This clonotype was found a few times. J is TRBJ2-3 and V is TRBV5-1, with D unclear. Trimming cost V 0 bases and J 4 bases, with 9 bases left between them. CDR1 and CDR2 from the germline V gene are SGHRS and YFSETQ. This CDR3 contains 14 residues. The CDR3 sequence is CASSLARVPDTQYF. The CDR3 DNA reads TGCGCCAGCAGCTTGGCTAGGGTCCCAGATACGCAGTATTTT.

The chain has TRBV5-1 and TRBJ2-1; the match to TRBD1 covers 10 bases. CDR3 length: 14 residues. V trimming: 4 bases; J trimming: 7 bases; junction bases outside the gene matches: 5. Germline assignment: CDR1 SGHRS and CDR2 YFSETQ. CDR3 bases: TGCGCCAGCAGCCCGGGACAGGGGTTTAATGAGCAGTTCTTC. Its translation: CASSPGQGFNEQFF.

This rearrangement joins TRBV7-9 to TRBJ1-6; D is unclear. V lost 5 bases and J 8 bases, leaving 13 bases between the germline ends. The germline CDR1 and CDR2 sequences are SEHNR and FQNEAQ (reference sequence). The CDR3 extends over 14 amino acids. The CDR3 DNA follows: TGTGCCAGCAGCCGAGAGGGCAGAGATTCACCCCTCCACTTT. As protein: CASSREGRDSPLHF.

The CDR3 sequence is CSATARLPYEQYF. The CDR3 nucleotides read TGCAGTGCAACCGCCAGGCTTCCCTACGAGCAGTACTTC. V usage is TRBV20-1 and J usage is TRBJ2-7; D ambiguous. Trimming removed 6 bases at V and 2 bases at J, with 14 bases between. This CDR3 region has 13 residues. Germline V gene data show CDR1 as DFQATT and CDR2 as SNEGSKA (reference sequence).